This TCR beta chain was observed in a study of T cell changes during pregnancy in multiple sclerosis. J gave up 3 bases and V 4 bases, and 14 bases lay outside the gene matches. Germline CDR1 is LGHNA and CDR2 is YNFKEQ. The CDR3 sequence is 18 residues long. Data came from immunoSEQ multiplex PCR; TCRdb stores just in-frame clones and leaves some out. The table includes roughly 58,000 clones, roughly 90% detected once. The sequencing used CD8+ T cells from peripheral blood mononuclear cells, collected before pregnancy. The chain has TRBV4-2 and TRBJ1-4, with 7 bases aligning to TRBD1. The source of this sequence is a female donor with multiple sclerosis, enrolled in a pregnancy study. CDR3 protein: CASSPGGTAGLANEKLFF. The CDR3 DNA reads as TGTGCCAGCAGCCCCGGCGGGACAGCAGGGTTAGCTAATGAAAAACTGTTTTTT.